Presented here are 32 T cell receptor beta chains from one specimen sequenced in a study of T cells expressing NK-cell markers. TCRdb reworked the 5' RACE reads into one entry per CDR3 protein, no DNA. This sample's clone table lists a few hundred thousand distinct CDR3 sequences. Sequenced: blood T cells: a sorted CD56 or NKG2C T cell subset, CD4+ or CD8+ T cells, or bulk PBMC T cells (not recorded which). These receptor sequences come from a young man in good health.

CDR3 protein: CASSQDSGQEDEQYF. This sequence joins TRBV4-3 and TRBJ2-7; TCRdb designates TRBD1, a call that cannot be tested without DNA. The CDR3 consists of 15 residues. Germline-derived CDR1 and CDR2 are LGHNA and YSLEER.

The genes are TRBV11-2 and TRBJ2-1; the D call from TCRdb, TRBD2, cannot be confirmed without DNA. Per germline, CDR1 SGHAT and CDR2 FQNNGV. CDR3 length: 15 amino acids. The CDR3 spells CASGLSSDSYNEQFF.

V is TRBV6-5 and J is TRBJ2-5; TCRdb lists TRBD1, though no DNA is available to test this call. CDR3 length equals 14 residues. The germline CDR1 and CDR2 sequences are MNHEY and SVGAGI. CDR3 sequence reads: CASSYVPGRETQYF.

The chain has TRBV20-1 and TRBJ1-4. Germline values: CDR1 DFQATT, CDR2 SNEGSKA (reference sequence). CDR3 length equals 15 residues. The CDR3 loop is CSARSGGGFNEKLFF.

The chain couples TRBV20-1 to TRBJ1-2. Germline CDR1 and CDR2: DFQATT and SNEGSKA (reference sequence). The CDR3 consists of 12 residues. CDR3 amino acids: CSARDGLSGYTF.

The J gene is TRBJ2-1, the V gene TRBV24-1; there is no DNA to check the TCRdb D call of TRBD1. CDR3 length: 16 amino acids. Germline V CDR1 and CDR2: KGHDR, SFDVKD. This CDR3 is CATSDLGQGTRNEQFF.

This chain links TRBV25-1 with TRBJ2-7; TCRdb proposes TRBD2, but this gene call is untestable without DNA. The germline gives CDR1 MGHDK, CDR2 SYGVNS. The length of the CDR3 is 14 residues. The CDR3 region is CASVGGLAGLVQYF.

The V gene is TRBV12-3 or TRBV12-4, the J gene TRBJ2-1; checking the TCRdb D call of TRBD2 is not possible without DNA. The CDR3 is 15 residues long. CDR3 residues: CATTTGTSPYNEQFF.

The chain carries TRBV5-6 and TRBJ1-3; TCRdb outputs TRBD1, but without DNA this stays unchecked. This CDR3 spans 15 amino acids. Per the germline V gene, CDR1 is SGHDT and CDR2 is YYEEEE. CDR3: CASSLGQGNGNTIYF.

V and J are TRBV11-1 and TRBJ2-1; TCRdb indicates TRBD1, and absent DNA this call remains unverified. The CDR3 covers 17 residues. CDR1 and CDR2 (germline): SGHAT, FQDESV (reference sequence). CDR3 in amino acids: CASSSNGRGRGNNEQFF.

The chain couples TRBV9 to TRBJ2-2. The CDR3 length is 13 residues. Germline lookup yields CDR1 SGDLS and CDR2 YYNGEE. The CDR3 spells CASQAGHTGELFF.

The chain recombines TRBV27 with TRBJ2-2; checking the TCRdb D call of TRBD2 is not possible without DNA. Germline values: CDR1 MNHEY, CDR2 SMNVEV (reference sequence). This CDR3 comprises 14 residues. CDR3 sequence reads: CASRGTGATGELFF.

The V and J genes are TRBV29-1 and TRBJ2-3; TCRdb outputs TRBD2, but without DNA this stays unchecked. From germline, CDR1 is SQVTM and CDR2 ANQGSEA. The CDR3 runs to 11 residues. The CDR3 spells CSVGALDTQYF.

The chain uses TRBV6-2 or TRBV6-3 and TRBJ2-2; the TCRdb D gene call, TRBD1, has no DNA to confirm it. The CDR3 is 13 residues long. Germline V gene sequence: CDR1 MNHEY, CDR2 SVGEGT. CDR3 amino acids: CASINPGGGELFF.

This chain connects TRBV20-1 to TRBJ2-7. CDR3 length equals 12 residues. Germline values: CDR1 DFQATT, CDR2 SNEGSKA (reference sequence). CDR3: CSARVGSYEQYF.

The chain carries TRBV27 and TRBJ2-1; the TRBD2 assignment by TCRdb is unverifiable without DNA. The CDR3 contains 19 residues. Germline CDR1 and CDR2: MNHEY and SMNVEV (reference sequence). CDR3 in amino acids: CASRGRTSGRRGGGNEQFF.

The chain employs TRBV20-1 and TRBJ1-1; the D gene TCRdb calls, TRBD1, cannot be checked with no DNA. Per germline, CDR1 DFQATT and CDR2 SNEGSKA (reference sequence). The CDR3 is 15 amino acids. The CDR3 region is CSARDQGGMNTEAFF.

The CDR3 loop is CASSHQGGGNEQFF. The V call is TRBV6-1, the J call TRBJ2-1; the TRBD2 assignment by TCRdb is unverifiable without DNA. The CDR3 has 14 residues. Germline values: CDR1 MNHNS, CDR2 SASEGT.

CDR3: CASSSRDSPVATTDTQYF. The V and J genes are TRBV5-1 and TRBJ2-3; as DNA is missing, the TRBD1 call by TCRdb cannot be tested. Per germline, CDR1 SGHRS and CDR2 YFSETQ. The CDR3 extends over 18 amino acids.

The chain employs TRBV10-3 and TRBJ2-4; TCRdb proposes TRBD1, but this gene call is untestable without DNA. The CDR3 covers 13 residues. The germline V gene encodes CDR1 ENHRY and CDR2 SYGVKD. The CDR3 protein is CAISEGGGNIQYF.

The chain couples TRBV7-8 to TRBJ2-1; TCRdb's D call of TRBD2 is untestable without DNA. The CDR3 has 14 amino acids. The germline CDR1 and CDR2 sequences are SGHVS and FQNEAQ. The CDR3 loop reads CASSFSLAGGPPFF.

V usage is TRBV20-1 and J usage is TRBJ2-3; TCRdb gives TRBD2 as the D gene, but with no DNA this cannot be confirmed. The CDR3 runs to 16 residues. Germline CDR1 reads DFQATT; CDR2 reads SNEGSKA (reference sequence). The CDR3 region is CSASLSLAGGPSTQYF.

The chain combines TRBV6-1 with TRBJ1-2; TCRdb outputs TRBD1, but without DNA this stays unchecked. This CDR3 is 16 amino acids long. Germline V gene sequence: CDR1 MNHNS, CDR2 SASEGT. CDR3 residues: CASSDIPLGQNYGYTF.

The CDR3 region is CSARAGDRVSNQPQHF. This sequence joins TRBV20-1 and TRBJ1-5; TCRdb picks TRBD1, but there is no DNA to check that call. This CDR3 has 16 amino acids. The V gene's germline CDR1 is DFQATT and CDR2 SNEGSKA (reference sequence).

Here the CDR3 reads CASSDYRAGANVLTF. V and J are TRBV12-3 or TRBV12-4 and TRBJ2-6; TCRdb reports TRBD1, a call that lacks DNA to check it against. The CDR3 is made up of 15 amino acids.

This chain connects TRBV28 to TRBJ2-3; TCRdb's assignment of TRBD2 cannot be checked, as there is no DNA. The CDR3 is 16 amino acids. Per germline, CDR1 MDHEN and CDR2 SYDVKM. The CDR3 loop reads CASSLLREGDTDTQYF.

The genes are TRBV9 and TRBJ2-1; TCRdb's D call, TRBD2, is unchecked because there is no DNA. Germline-derived CDR1 and CDR2 are SGDLS and YYNGEE. The CDR3 spans 14 residues. CDR3 in amino acids: CASSAVAGYNEQFF.

V gene TRBV5-1 combines with J gene TRBJ2-1; checking the TCRdb D call of TRBD2 is not possible without DNA. Looked up from germline, CDR1 is SGHRS and CDR2 is YFSETQ. This CDR3 spans 15 amino acids. The CDR3 here is CASSLAGGIGNEQFF. The full variable domain, completed using reference TRBV5-1 and TRBJ2-1, is KAGVTQTPRYLIKTRGQQVTLSCSPISGHRSVSWYQQTPGQGLQFLFEYFSETQRNKGNFPGRFSGRQFSNSRSEMNVSTLELGDSALYLCASSLAGGIGNEQFFGPGTRLTVL.

CDR3 in amino acids: CASTRDSGNTIYF. The J gene is TRBJ1-3, the V gene TRBV28; TCRdb calls TRBD1, which cannot be checked without DNA. The CDR3 runs 13 residues. Germline values: CDR1 MDHEN, CDR2 SYDVKM.

The chain has TRBV10-3 and TRBJ2-4; TCRdb designates TRBD2, a call that cannot be tested without DNA. The germline V gene encodes CDR1 ENHRY and CDR2 SYGVKD. CDR3 length: 16 amino acids. CDR3 region: CAIKKGLAGGENIQYF.

The CDR3 spells CASNHYGEKLFF. V gene TRBV7-9 combines with J gene TRBJ1-4. The germline gives CDR1 SEHNR, CDR2 FQNEAQ (reference sequence). The CDR3 spans 12 residues.

V usage is TRBV24-1 and J usage is TRBJ2-2; checking the TCRdb D call of TRBD2 is not possible without DNA. The length of the CDR3 is 16 residues. CDR1 and CDR2 from the germline V gene are KGHDR and SFDVKD. CDR3: CATSDLMEGLAGELFF.